These 25 T cell receptor beta chains came from one sample sequenced in a study of shared clonotypes between healthy human individuals. Measured with immunoSEQ multiplex PCR; TCRdb has only the in-frame clones, and not every one. The data contain 2 million to 2.5 million clones, 92% of them singletons. Sequenced: naive CD4+ T cells from PBMCs. Sample subset: CD45RA+ positively selected. Receptors originate from a man between 18 and 35 years old in good health. Some clones in this sample may be carry-over from other donors' samples.

V gene TRBV11-1 combines with J gene TRBJ2-5, with 7 bases identical to TRBD1. The length of the CDR3 is 15 residues. Trimming took 5 bases from V and 4 from J; bases not matched to a gene: 10. CDR1 is SGHAT and CDR2 is FQDESV in the germline V gene (reference sequence). CDR3 region: CASSRRQGVIETQYF. DNA for the CDR3: TGTGCCAGCAGCCGGAGACAGGGAGTGATAGAGACCCAGTACTTC. The full variable domain, its missing parts supplied by reference TRBV11-1 and TRBJ2-5, is EAEVAQSPRYKITEKSQAVAFWCDPISGHATLYWYRQILGQGPELLVQFQDESVVDDSQLPKDRFSAERLKGVDSTLKIQPAELGDSAMYLCASSRRQGVIETQYFGPGTRLLVL.

The table lists this clone with a few counts. The chain employs TRBV27 and TRBJ1-5; D is ambiguous. CDR3 length: 13 amino acids. The germline V gene has CDR1 MNHEY and CDR2 SMNVEV (reference sequence). V was shortened by 2 bases and J by 4 bases, with 6 bases between the two germline ends. The CDR3 DNA sequence: TGTGCCAGCAGTTTAACGGCTAATCAGCCCCAGCATTTT. Translation gives CASSLTANQPQHF.

The genes are TRBV5-4 and TRBJ1-4; the D gene is possibly TRBD1 (5 bases). The CDR3 is made up of 17 amino acids. CDR1 is SGHNT and CDR2 is YYREEE in the germline V gene (reference sequence). With 2 bases removed from V and 0 bases from J, the gap between germline ends came to 14 bases. The CDR3 DNA follows: TGTGCCAGCAGCTTTAGGGCAGGGCCCGCAACTAATGAAAAACTGTTTTTT. It translates to CASSFRAGPATNEKLFF.

V gene TRBV28 combines with J gene TRBJ1-4; a weak D match, TRBD1 (5 bases). The germline V and J ends were trimmed by 7 bases and 8 bases, with 29 bases remaining between them. CDR3 length equals 18 residues. Germline CDR1 reads MDHEN; CDR2 reads SYDVKM. The CDR3 loop is CASTPRGSRRDSREKLFF. CDR3 DNA sequence: TGTGCCAGCACCCCAAGGGGCAGCCGGAGGGATTCTAGAGAAAAACTGTTTTTT.

The rearrangement links TRBV30 to TRBJ2-3; maybe TRBD1 (6 bases). V was pared by 2 bases and J by 1 base, with 13 bases between. CDR1 and CDR2 from the germline V gene are GTSNPN and SVGIG (reference sequence). The CDR3 covers 15 residues. In DNA, the CDR3 is TGTGCCTGGAGTTTTCCGGGACATCGCACAGATACGCAGTATTTT. It yields the protein CAWSFPGHRTDTQYF.

The gene calls are TRBV7-9 and TRBJ1-2, with D perhaps matching TRBD1 (6 bases). CDR1 is SEHNR, CDR2 FQNEAQ, per germline (reference sequence). The CDR3 sequence is 13 residues long. V shed 2 bases and J shed 8 bases, with 12 bases lying between them. CDR3 coding DNA: TGTGCCAGCAGCTTATTAATAGGGGGAGGCTACACCTTC. Its protein is CASSLLIGGGYTF. Filled out from reference TRBV7-9 and TRBJ1-2, the complete variable domain reads DTGVSQNPRHKITKRGQNVTFRCDPISEHNRLYWYRQTLGQGPEFLTYFQNEAQLEKSRLLSDRFSAERPKGSFSTLEIQRTEQGDSAMYLCASSLLIGGGYTFGSGTRLTVV.

The V call is TRBV19, the J call TRBJ2-6; D is unresolved. V was clipped by 6 bases and J by 6 bases, with 9 bases between them. In germline, CDR1 is LNHDA, CDR2 SQIVND (reference sequence). The CDR3 is made up of 13 amino acids. The chain's CDR3 is CASSTQPANVLTF. DNA of the CDR3: TGTGCCAGTAGCACTCAACCGGCCAACGTCCTGACTTTC.

The chain combines TRBV28 with TRBJ1-1; 9 bases agree with TRBD1. V gave up 6 bases and J gave up 1 base; unmatched junction bases: 9. CDR3 size: 16 residues. Germline V gene lookup returns CDR1 MDHEN and CDR2 SYDVKM. CDR3 region: CASRRTGGAGNTEAFF. The CDR3 nucleotides are TGTGCCAGCAGACGTACAGGGGGCGCGGGGAACACTGAAGCTTTCTTT.

CDR3 DNA: TGTGCCAGCAGCTTAAACAGGGCGGCCGACGAGACCCAGTACTTC. Encoded protein: CASSLNRAADETQYF. The chain employs TRBV7-2 and TRBJ2-5; tentatively, D is TRBD1 (6 bases). The V end was cut by 2 bases, the J end by 5 bases, with 15 bases between. Looked up from germline, CDR1 is SGHTA and CDR2 is FQGNSA. This CDR3 comprises 15 residues.

The chain employs TRBV28 and TRBJ2-3; 9 nucleotides line up with TRBD2. Germline V lookup: CDR1 MDHEN, CDR2 SYDVKM. The V segment lost 9 bases and the J segment 4 bases; nucleotides outside the gene matches: 11. This CDR3 comprises 15 residues. The CDR3: CASGDSGSGADTQYF. CDR3 in DNA: TGTGCCAGTGGGGATAGCGGGAGTGGAGCAGATACGCAGTATTTT.

J is TRBJ2-7 and V is TRBV25-1, with D perhaps assigned TRBD1 or TRBD2 (5 bases each). The germline CDR1 and CDR2 sequences are MGHDK and SYGVNS. This CDR3 is 14 amino acids long. Trimming left V 8 bases short and J 4 bases short, with 18 bases between. The CDR3 nucleotides read TGTGCCAGCTCTAACGACTGGGACGCTTACGAGCAGTACTTC. It specifies CASSNDWDAYEQYF.

This clone was picked up one time. The chain employs TRBV30 and TRBJ2-2, with 8 nucleotides matching TRBD2. This CDR3 spans 16 amino acids. V was pared by 2 bases and J by 0 bases, with 5 bases of the junction left unmatched. Germline assignment: CDR1 GTSNPN and CDR2 SVGIG (reference sequence). The CDR3 DNA is TGTGCCTGGAGTCCACTAGCGGATGCGAACACCGGGGAGCTGTTTTTT. Translation: CAWSPLADANTGELFF.

V usage is TRBV28 and J usage is TRBJ1-3, with a tentative D call TRBD1 (5 bases). The CDR3 covers 14 residues. CDR1 is MDHEN, CDR2 SYDVKM, per germline. V gave up 8 bases and J gave up 0 bases, with 11 bases separating them. CDR3 in amino acids: CASHGGNSGNTIYF. The CDR3 DNA sequence: TGTGCCAGCCATGGGGGGAACTCTGGAAACACCATATATTTT.

The genes are TRBV7-9 and TRBJ1-4; 11 bases fit TRBD1. J lost 7 bases, V lost 4 bases, and 8 bases had no gene match. This CDR3 spans 16 amino acids. The germline CDR1 and CDR2 sequences are SEHNR and FQNEAQ (reference sequence). The CDR3 DNA follows: TGTGCCAGCAGCTCCCCCTTGGACAGGGGGCGTGAAAAACTGTTTTTT. It specifies CASSSPLDRGREKLFF.

V usage is TRBV25-1 and J usage is TRBJ1-6, with unresolved D. The germline V gene encodes CDR1 MGHDK and CDR2 SYGVNS. Trimming removed 1 base from V and 6 bases from J, with 7 bases in between. The CDR3 is 14 residues long. The CDR3 spells CASSESRVNSPLHF. CDR3 sequence (DNA): TGTGCCAGCAGTGAATCGAGGGTTAATTCACCCCTCCACTTT.

This clone appeared a few times. J is TRBJ1-5 and V is TRBV11-2; no clear D. This CDR3 spans 13 amino acids. V was pared by 6 bases and J by 0 bases, with 6 bases between. Germline V gives CDR1 SGHAT, CDR2 FQNNGV. CDR3: CASSRNSNQPQHF. DNA for the CDR3: TGTGCCAGCAGTCGGAATAGCAATCAGCCCCAGCATTTT.

The chain links TRBV7-2 to TRBJ2-1, with 13 positions matching TRBD2. With 4 bases clipped from V and 6 bases from J, the junction kept 6 bases outside the gene matches. This CDR3 is built from 16 residues. CDR1 and CDR2 from the germline V gene are SGHTA and FQGNSA. This chain's CDR3 is CASSSPRTSGSNEQFF. DNA of the CDR3: TGTGCCAGCAGCTCCCCCCGGACTAGCGGGAGCAATGAGCAGTTCTTC. The full variable domain, rest sourced from reference TRBV7-2 and TRBJ2-1, is GAGVSQSPSNKVTEKGKDVELRCDPISGHTALYWYRQSLGQGLEFLIYFQGNSAPDKSGLPSDRFSAERTGGSVSTLTIQRTQQEDSAVYLCASSSPRTSGSNEQFFGPGTRLTVL.

The V and J genes are TRBV7-8 and TRBJ2-3; a possible D gene is TRBD2 (7 bases). CDR1 SGHVS and CDR2 FQNEAQ come from the germline V gene. The CDR3 runs to 16 residues. Trimming left V 5 bases short and J 0 bases short, with 15 bases between. The CDR3: CASSTVRGASTDTQYF. The CDR3 DNA reads TGTGCCAGCAGCACCGTTCGGGGGGCTAGCACAGATACGCAGTATTTT.

The V call is TRBV28, the J call TRBJ1-1; D is unclear. The CDR3 sequence is 15 residues long. The germline gives CDR1 MDHEN, CDR2 SYDVKM. V dropped 3 bases and J dropped 2 bases, with 13 bases sitting between them. CDR3: CASSFGTPVNTEAFF. The CDR3 coding sequence is TGTGCCAGCAGTTTTGGCACCCCGGTAAACACTGAAGCTTTCTTT.

The chain combines TRBV6-6 with TRBJ2-2, with 10 bases that match TRBD2. Looked up from germline, CDR1 is MNHNY and CDR2 is SVGAGI (reference sequence). V lost 8 bases, J lost 2 bases, and 5 bases stayed unmatched. CDR3 length equals 15 residues. The CDR3 region has the DNA TGTGCCAGCGATAGCGGGAGGATTAACACCGGGGAGCTGTTTTTT. Protein product: CASDSGRINTGELFF.

Comments on this clone: The sample carries other DNA sequences with the same CDR3. J is TRBJ2-7 and V is TRBV20-1; TRBD2 matches 7 bases. This CDR3 spans 11 amino acids. From germline, CDR1 is DFQATT and CDR2 SNEGSKA (reference sequence). Germline trimming cut 6 bases from V and 3 bases from J; bases unmatched to any gene: 2. The CDR3 DNA follows: TGCAGTGCGGCGGGGGACTACGAGCAGTACTTC. Its protein product is CSAAGDYEQYF.

There are a few counts of this clone. V usage is TRBV7-8 and J usage is TRBJ1-1; a possible D gene is TRBD1 (6 bases). With 3 bases removed from V and 3 bases from J, the gap between germline ends came to 14 bases. Germline loops: CDR1 SGHVS, CDR2 FQNEAQ. The CDR3 length is 15 residues. The CDR3 reads CASSLGRGSDTEAFF. CDR3 coding DNA: TGTGCCAGCAGCTTGGGCAGGGGCTCAGACACTGAAGCTTTCTTT. The full variable domain, its missing parts supplied by reference TRBV7-8 and TRBJ1-1, is GAGVSQSPRYKVAKRGQDVALRCDPISGHVSLFWYQQALGQGPEFLTYFQNEAQLDKSGLPSDRFFAERPEGSVSTLKIQRTQQEDSAVYLCASSLGRGSDTEAFFGQGTRLTVV.

V is TRBV6-5 and J is TRBJ2-1, with TRBD2 identical over 10 bases. Germline V CDR1 and CDR2: MNHEY, SVGAGI. The CDR3 contains 15 residues. After removal of 2 bases from V and 9 bases from J, the junction contained 7 bases not matched to a gene. The CDR3 here is CASSYVVAGGGEQFF. DNA of the CDR3: TGTGCCAGCAGTTACGTGGTAGCGGGAGGTGGTGAGCAGTTCTTC.

The chain is built from TRBV7-3 and TRBJ2-3; the D call may be TRBD1 or TRBD2 (5 bases each). V lost 2 bases to trimming and J lost 1 base, with 13 bases between them. This CDR3 contains 16 residues. Germline V gene lookup returns CDR1 SGHTA and CDR2 FQGTGA. DNA for the CDR3: TGTGCCAGCAGCTTAGGCCCCCGGGACGGCACAGATACGCAGTATTTT. Its translation is CASSLGPRDGTDTQYF.

The chain is built from TRBV7-2 and TRBJ2-7; the match to TRBD2 covers 8 bases. V was pared by 1 base and J by 6 bases, with 8 bases of the junction left unmatched. Germline V lookup: CDR1 SGHTA, CDR2 FQGNSA. The CDR3 has 15 residues. The CDR3 loop reads CASSLVGSGSREQYF. CDR3 nucleotides: TGTGCCAGCAGCTTAGTTGGAAGCGGGAGTCGCGAGCAGTACTTC.